One sample yielded the 16 T cell receptor beta chains listed below, sequenced in a study of blood T cell repertoires in COVID-19. Produced via immunoSEQ multiplex PCR; TCRdb's table is partial and in-frame only. The sample has 70,000 to 90,000 clones, approximately 90% seen once. The specimen sequenced was PBMCs or T cells enriched from blood (not recorded which). The receptors derive from a woman in her forties or fifties with acute COVID-19.

This clone was seen a single time. V and J are TRBV23-1 and TRBJ1-6; tentative D call: TRBD1 (5 bases). TRBV23-1 is recorded as an ORF, its role being uncertain. V was shortened by 0 bases and J by 3 bases, with 21 bases between the two germline ends. This CDR3 has 20 amino acids. CDR3 sequence (DNA): TGCGCCAGCAGTCAATCAGGACACAACCAAGGGGAGGACTATAATTCACCCCTCCACTTT. Encoded protein: CASSQSGHNQGEDYNSPLHF.

This clone has a handful of counts. V is TRBV5-1 and J is TRBJ2-7, with 7 bases fitting TRBD1. The CDR3 length is 14 residues. Germline values: CDR1 SGHRS, CDR2 YFSETQ. The ends lost 0 bases at V and 2 bases at J; junction bases unmatched: 2. The CDR3 sequence is CASSLGGGPYEQYF. In nucleotides, the CDR3 is TGCGCCAGCAGCTTGGGAGGGGGCCCCTACGAGCAGTACTTC.

The CDR3 sequence is CASSLGQGENQPQHF. As DNA, the CDR3 is TGTGCCAGCAGCTTAGGGCAGGGGGAAAATCAGCCCCAGCATTTT. The chain links TRBV7-2 to TRBJ1-5; TRBD1 matches at 7 bases. The CDR3 extends over 15 amino acids. V shed 1 base and J 4 bases; nucleotides not matched to a gene: 4. CDR1 is SGHTA and CDR2 is FQGNSA in the germline V gene.

The chain is built from TRBV11-3 and TRBJ1-1; TRBD1 matches 8 bases. CDR3 length: 15 residues. Germline V gene sequence: CDR1 SGHNT, CDR2 YENEEA. The V and J ends lost 4 bases and 3 bases, in that order; junction bases with no gene match: 7. The CDR3 sequence: CASSSGQGEYTEAFF. CDR3 DNA: TGTGCCAGCAGCTCCGGACAGGGTGAATACACTGAAGCTTTCTTT.

The chain couples TRBV29-1 to TRBJ2-5; D may be TRBD1 (7 bases). This CDR3 region has 17 residues. The germline V and J ends were trimmed by 3 bases and 7 bases, with 27 bases remaining between them. The germline gives CDR1 SQVTM, CDR2 ANQGSEA. The chain's CDR3 is CSVDRRDSWRESGTQYF. CDR3 sequence (DNA): TGCAGCGTTGATCGGCGGGACAGCTGGAGAGAGAGTGGGACCCAGTACTTC.

In its sample, this clone was seen a few times. The limits of the CDR3 on the DNA are not certain, so only TCRdb's listed CDR3 is given. The chain links TRBV27 to TRBJ2-1; the table's D call, TRBD2, has no DNA check behind it. With termini counted, the CDR3 has 13 amino acids. Germline values: CDR1 MNHEY, CDR2 SMNVEV (reference sequence). The CDR3 sequence is CASSLFLYNEQFF.

In this sample, this clone turned up once. This chain joins TRBV24-1 and TRBJ1-5, with D perhaps matching TRBD1 (5 bases). The CDR3 extends over 15 amino acids. Trimming removed 8 bases from V and 2 bases from J, with 15 bases in between. The germline V gene encodes CDR1 KGHDR and CDR2 SFDVKD. The CDR3 coding sequence is TGTGCCACCAACTCGACAGAGAAGTGCAATCAGCCCCAGCATTTT. Encoded protein: CATNSTEKCNQPQHF.

V and J are TRBV18 and TRBJ1-4; tentatively, D is TRBD1 (5 bases). Deletions cut 0 bases from V and 4 bases from J, with 21 bases between. The CDR3 is 19 amino acids. The germline V gene encodes CDR1 KGHSH and CDR2 LQKENI. CDR3 coding DNA: TGTGCCAGCTCACCACCGGGGAGGGGAACCGCCACAATTAATGAAAAACTGTTTTTT. It translates to CASSPPGRGTATINEKLFF.

The chain links TRBV7-9 to TRBJ2-5; a weak D match, TRBD2 (6 bases). Trimming cost V 1 base and J 2 bases, with 8 bases left between them. The CDR3 is made up of 14 amino acids. Germline V CDR1 and CDR2: SEHNR, FQNEAQ (reference sequence). The CDR3 sequence: CASSLVAAQETQYF. DNA of the CDR3: TGTGCCAGCAGCTTAGTAGCGGCACAAGAGACCCAGTACTTC.

This chain links TRBV7-3 with TRBJ2-2, with D uncertain. CDR3 length: 15 residues. Per germline, CDR1 SGHTA and CDR2 FQGTGA. V dropped 5 bases and J dropped 2 bases, with 12 bases sitting between them. The CDR3: CASSPVTVNTGELFF. CDR3 coding DNA: TGTGCCAGCAGCCCGGTGACTGTCAACACCGGGGAGCTGTTTTTT. The variable domain in full, completed from reference TRBV7-3 and TRBJ2-2, reads GAGVSQTPSNKVTEKGKYVELRCDPISGHTALYWYRQSLGQGPEFLIYFQGTGAADDSGLPNDRFFAVRPEGSVSTLKIQRTERGDSAVYLCASSPVTVNTGELFFGEGSRLTVL.

The chain links TRBV10-2 to TRBJ1-2; 7 bases match TRBD1. Germline CDR1 and CDR2: WSHSY and SAAADI. This CDR3 is built from 13 residues. The J segment lost 4 bases and the V segment lost 4 bases, leaving 3 bases of the junction unmatched. CDR3 loop: CASSATGSYGYTF. The CDR3 DNA follows: TGCGCCAGCAGTGCGACAGGGTCCTATGGCTACACCTTC.

This chain joins TRBV2 and TRBJ1-3; D remains ambiguous. Trimming stripped 6 bases from V and 1 base from J, with 13 bases between. This CDR3 spans 15 amino acids. Germline CDR1 SNHLY, CDR2 FYNNEI. The CDR3 sequence is CASSPDYGSGNTIYF. In nucleotides, the CDR3 is TGTGCCAGCAGCCCCGACTACGGTTCTGGAAACACCATATATTTT.

The gene calls are TRBV5-6 and TRBJ2-2, with TRBD2 identical over 7 bases. Looked up from germline, CDR1 is SGHDT and CDR2 is YYEEEE. This CDR3 spans 17 amino acids. J gave up 1 base and V 5 bases, and 11 bases lay outside the gene matches. The CDR3 loop reads CASSRTSRLWNTGELFF. The CDR3 DNA reads TGTGCCAGCAGTAGGACTAGTCGCCTGTGGAACACCGGGGAGCTGTTTTTT.

The genes are TRBV21-1 and TRBJ2-1; the DNA was not compared with TRBD2, the D call given in the table. TRBV21-1 represents a pseudogene. The CDR3 has 15 residues. The CDR3 DNA is TGTGCCATCAGACTAGTTAACCTAAACAACAATGAGCAGTTCTTC. Protein: CAIRLVNLNNNEQFF.

V is TRBV18 and J is TRBJ1-5; 10 bases agree with TRBD1. V shed 2 bases, J shed 2 bases, and the junction held 3 bases outside the gene matches. Germline V gene data show CDR1 as KGHSH and CDR2 as LQKENI. The CDR3 is 16 residues long. The CDR3 DNA reads TGTGCCAGCTCACCAGACAGGGGGCTGGGCAATCAGCCCCAGCATTTT. The encoded protein is CASSPDRGLGNQPQHF.

With regard to this clone: An end of the junction does not agree with germline; a read error may underlie this. The chain links TRBV7-7 to TRBJ2-1; 12 bases are shared with TRBD2. Germline values: CDR1 SSHAT, CDR2 FNYEAQ (reference sequence). This CDR3 contains 15 residues. The CDR3 region is CASSLGLAGGLEQFF. DNA for the CDR3: TGTGCTAGCAGCTTAGGGCTAGCGGGAGGGTTGGAGCAGTTCTTC.